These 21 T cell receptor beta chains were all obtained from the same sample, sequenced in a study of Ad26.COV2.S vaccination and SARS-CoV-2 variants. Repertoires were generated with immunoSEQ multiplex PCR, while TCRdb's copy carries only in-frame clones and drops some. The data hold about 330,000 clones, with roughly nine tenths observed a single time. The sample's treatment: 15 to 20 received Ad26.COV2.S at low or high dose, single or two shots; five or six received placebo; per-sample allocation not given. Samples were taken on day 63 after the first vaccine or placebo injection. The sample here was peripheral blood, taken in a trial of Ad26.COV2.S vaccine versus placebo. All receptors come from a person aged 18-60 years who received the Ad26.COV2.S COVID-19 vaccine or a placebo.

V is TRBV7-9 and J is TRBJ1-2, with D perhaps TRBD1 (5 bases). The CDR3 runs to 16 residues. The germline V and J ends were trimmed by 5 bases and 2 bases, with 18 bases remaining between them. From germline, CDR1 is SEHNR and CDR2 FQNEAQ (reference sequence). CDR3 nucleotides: TGTGCCAGCAGCGTTAAGGGACGGCAGGAAAACTATGGCTACACCTTC. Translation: CASSVKGRQENYGYTF. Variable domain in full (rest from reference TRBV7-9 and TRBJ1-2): DTGVSQNPRHKITKRGQNVTFRCDPISEHNRLYWYRQTLGQGPEFLTYFQNEAQLEKSRLLSDRFSAERPKGSFSTLEIQRTEQGDSAMYLCASSVKGRQENYGYTFGSGTRLTVV.

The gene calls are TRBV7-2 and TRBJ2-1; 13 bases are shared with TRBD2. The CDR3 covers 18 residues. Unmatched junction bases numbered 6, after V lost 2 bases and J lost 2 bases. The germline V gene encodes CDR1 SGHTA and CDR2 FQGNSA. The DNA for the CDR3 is TGTGCCAGCAGCTTAAGACTAGCGGGGGGAGTAGCCTACAATGAGCAGTTCTTC. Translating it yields CASSLRLAGGVAYNEQFF.

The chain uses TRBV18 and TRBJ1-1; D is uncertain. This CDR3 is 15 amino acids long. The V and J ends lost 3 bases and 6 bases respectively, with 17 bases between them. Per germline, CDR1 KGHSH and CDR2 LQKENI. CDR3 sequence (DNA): TGTGCCAGCTCACCCCCAAACACGGACCGGCCTGAAGCTTTCTTT. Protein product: CASSPPNTDRPEAFF.

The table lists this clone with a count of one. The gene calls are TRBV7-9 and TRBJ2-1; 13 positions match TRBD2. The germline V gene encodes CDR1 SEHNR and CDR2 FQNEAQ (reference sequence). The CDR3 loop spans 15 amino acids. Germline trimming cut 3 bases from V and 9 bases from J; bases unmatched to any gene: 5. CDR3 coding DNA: TGTGCCAGCAGCTTTGGACTAGCGGGAGCGGGTGAGCAGTTCTTC. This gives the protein CASSFGLAGAGEQFF.

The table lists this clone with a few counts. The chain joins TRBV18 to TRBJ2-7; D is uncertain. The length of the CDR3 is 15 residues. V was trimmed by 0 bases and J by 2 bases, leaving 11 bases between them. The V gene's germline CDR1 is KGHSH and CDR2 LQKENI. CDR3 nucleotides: TGTGCCAGCTCACCACCCGGGCTGGGGACCTACGAGCAGTACTTC. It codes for CASSPPGLGTYEQYF.

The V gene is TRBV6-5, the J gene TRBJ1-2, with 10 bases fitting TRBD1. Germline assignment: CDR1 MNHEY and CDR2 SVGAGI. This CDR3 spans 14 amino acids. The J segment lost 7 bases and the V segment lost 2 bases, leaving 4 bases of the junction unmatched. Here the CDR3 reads CASSYEDRGFGYTF. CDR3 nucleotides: TGTGCCAGCAGTTACGAGGACAGGGGGTTTGGCTACACCTTC.

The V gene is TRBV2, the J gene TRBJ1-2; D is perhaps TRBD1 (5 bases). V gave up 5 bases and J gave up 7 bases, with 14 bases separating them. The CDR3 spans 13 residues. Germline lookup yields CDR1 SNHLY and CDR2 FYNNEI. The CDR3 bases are TGTGCCAGCAGTTTACAGGACTCAGGTGGCTACACCTTC. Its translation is CASSLQDSGGYTF.

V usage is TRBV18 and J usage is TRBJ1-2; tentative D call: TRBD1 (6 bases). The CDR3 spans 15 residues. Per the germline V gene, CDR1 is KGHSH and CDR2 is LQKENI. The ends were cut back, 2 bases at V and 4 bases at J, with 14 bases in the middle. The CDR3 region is CASSPTGARGYGYTF. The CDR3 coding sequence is TGTGCCAGCTCACCAACCGGGGCCAGGGGCTATGGCTACACCTTC.

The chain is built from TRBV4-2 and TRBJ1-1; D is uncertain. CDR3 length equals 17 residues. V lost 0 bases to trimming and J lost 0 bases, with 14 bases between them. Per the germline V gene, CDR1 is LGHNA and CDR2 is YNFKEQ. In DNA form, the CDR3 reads TGTGCCAGCAGCCAAGATCCGACTGCTACCATGAACACTGAAGCTTTCTTT. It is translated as CASSQDPTATMNTEAFF.

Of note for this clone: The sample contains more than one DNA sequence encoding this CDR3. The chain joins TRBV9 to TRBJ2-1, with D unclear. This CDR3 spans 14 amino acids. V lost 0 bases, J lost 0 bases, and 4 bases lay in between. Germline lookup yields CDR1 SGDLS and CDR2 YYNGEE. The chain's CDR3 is CASSVGGSYNEQFF. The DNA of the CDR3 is TGTGCCAGCAGCGTAGGGGGCTCCTACAATGAGCAGTTCTTC. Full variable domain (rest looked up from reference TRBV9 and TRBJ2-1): DSGVTQTPKHLITATGQRVTLRCSPRSGDLSVYWYQQSLDQGLQFLIQYYNGEERAKGNILERFSAQQFPDLHSELNLSSLELGDSALYFCASSVGGSYNEQFFGPGTRLTVL.

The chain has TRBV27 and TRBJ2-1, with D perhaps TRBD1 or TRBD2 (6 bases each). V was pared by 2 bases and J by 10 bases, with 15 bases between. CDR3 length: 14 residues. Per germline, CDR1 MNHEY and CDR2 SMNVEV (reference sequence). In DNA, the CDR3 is TGTGCCAGCAGTTTAAGGGGGGAAGGGTACGAGCAGTTCTTC. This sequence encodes CASSLRGEGYEQFF.

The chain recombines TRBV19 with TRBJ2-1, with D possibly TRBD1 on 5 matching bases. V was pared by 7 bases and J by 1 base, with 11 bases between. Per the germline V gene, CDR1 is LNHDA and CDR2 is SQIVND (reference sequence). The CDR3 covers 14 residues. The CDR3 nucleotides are TGTGCCAGTACCTCAGGGTTATCCTACAATGAGCAGTTCTTC. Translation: CASTSGLSYNEQFF.

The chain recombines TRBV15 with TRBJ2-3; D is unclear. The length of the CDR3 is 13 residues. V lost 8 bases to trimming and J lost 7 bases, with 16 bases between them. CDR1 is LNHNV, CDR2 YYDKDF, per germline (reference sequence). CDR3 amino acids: CATLGLDRNTQYF. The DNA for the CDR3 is TGTGCCACCCTCGGGCTAGATAGAAATACGCAGTATTTT.

The CDR3 region has the DNA TGTGCCAGTAGTATGAGTCAGGGCCTGATTTGGCCCCAGCATTTT. Amino acid sequence: CASSMSQGLIWPQHF. The rearrangement uses TRBV19 and TRBJ1-5, with a tentative D call TRBD1 (5 bases). CDR1 is LNHDA and CDR2 is SQIVND in the germline V gene (reference sequence). The CDR3 extends over 15 amino acids. Trimming removed 3 bases at V and 9 bases at J, with 18 bases between.

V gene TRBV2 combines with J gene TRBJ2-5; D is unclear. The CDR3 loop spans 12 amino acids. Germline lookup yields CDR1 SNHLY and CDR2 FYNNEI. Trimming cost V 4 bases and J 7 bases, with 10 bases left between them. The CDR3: CASSVPLGTQYF. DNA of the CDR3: TGTGCCAGCAGTGTCCCTTTAGGGACCCAGTACTTC.

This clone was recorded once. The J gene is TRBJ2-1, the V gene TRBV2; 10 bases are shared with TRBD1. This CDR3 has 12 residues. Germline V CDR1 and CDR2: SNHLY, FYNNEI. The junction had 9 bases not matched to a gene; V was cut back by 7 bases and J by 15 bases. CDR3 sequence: CASNYQDRGWFF. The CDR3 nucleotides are TGTGCCAGCAATTATCAGGACAGGGGGTGGTTCTTC.

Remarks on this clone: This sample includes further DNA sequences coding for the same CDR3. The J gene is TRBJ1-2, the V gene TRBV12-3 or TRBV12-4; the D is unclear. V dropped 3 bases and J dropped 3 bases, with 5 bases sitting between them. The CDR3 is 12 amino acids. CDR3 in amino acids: CASSFGDYGYTF. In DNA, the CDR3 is TGTGCCAGCAGTTTCGGAGACTATGGCTACACCTTC.

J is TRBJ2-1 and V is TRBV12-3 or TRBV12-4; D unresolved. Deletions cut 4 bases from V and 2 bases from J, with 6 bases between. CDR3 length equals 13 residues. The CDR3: CASSYSAYNEQFF. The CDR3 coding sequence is TGTGCCAGCAGTTATTCAGCCTACAATGAGCAGTTCTTC.

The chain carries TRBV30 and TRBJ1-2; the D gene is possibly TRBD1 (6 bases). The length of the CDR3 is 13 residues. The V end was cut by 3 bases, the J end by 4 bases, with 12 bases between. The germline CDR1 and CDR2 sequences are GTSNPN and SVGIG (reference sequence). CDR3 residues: CAWRRQASYGYTF. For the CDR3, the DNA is TGTGCCTGGAGGCGACAGGCTTCCTATGGCTACACCTTC.

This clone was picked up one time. The CDR3 reads CASSRGDSPLHF. The CDR3 nucleotides read TGTGCCAGTAGTAGAGGGGATTCACCCCTCCACTTT. This chain uses TRBV19 with TRBJ1-6, with D perhaps matching TRBD1 (5 bases). The CDR3 is 12 amino acids. V was shortened by 4 bases and J by 8 bases, with 6 bases between the two germline ends. The germline gives CDR1 LNHDA, CDR2 SQIVND (reference sequence).

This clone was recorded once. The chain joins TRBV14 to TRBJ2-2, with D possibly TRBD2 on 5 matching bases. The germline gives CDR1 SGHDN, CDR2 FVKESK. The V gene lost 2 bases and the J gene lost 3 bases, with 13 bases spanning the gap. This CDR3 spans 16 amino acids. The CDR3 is CASSQIGSGHTGELFF. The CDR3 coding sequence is TGTGCCAGCAGCCAAATAGGGAGTGGGCACACCGGGGAGCTGTTTTTT.